This T cell receptor (beta chain) came from a study of blood T cell repertoires in COVID-19. J gave up 2 bases and V 3 bases, and 5 bases lay outside the gene matches. CDR1 and CDR2 (germline): SGHRS, YFSETQ. The CDR3 consists of 15 residues. As originally analysed: Estimation of nucleated cell counts relied on the amplification of reference gene primers. Clones were sequenced by immunoSEQ multiplex PCR, and TCRdb holds only the in-frame ones, with some missing. That table gives V, J and clone size, and the DNA gave D and trimming. The sample has some 290,000 clones; roughly 90% are singletons. The study recruited exposed participants who had met a COVID-19 case within 2 weeks before entry.

J is TRBJ2-1 and V is TRBV5-1; 7 bases are shared with TRBD1. This TCR was sampled from a young woman who had been exposed to COVID-19. The sequencing input was PBMCs or T cells enriched from blood (not recorded which). CDR3 protein: CASSYLTGPYNEQFF. The CDR3 region has the DNA TGCGCCAGCAGCTACTTGACAGGGCCCTACAATGAGCAGTTCTTC.